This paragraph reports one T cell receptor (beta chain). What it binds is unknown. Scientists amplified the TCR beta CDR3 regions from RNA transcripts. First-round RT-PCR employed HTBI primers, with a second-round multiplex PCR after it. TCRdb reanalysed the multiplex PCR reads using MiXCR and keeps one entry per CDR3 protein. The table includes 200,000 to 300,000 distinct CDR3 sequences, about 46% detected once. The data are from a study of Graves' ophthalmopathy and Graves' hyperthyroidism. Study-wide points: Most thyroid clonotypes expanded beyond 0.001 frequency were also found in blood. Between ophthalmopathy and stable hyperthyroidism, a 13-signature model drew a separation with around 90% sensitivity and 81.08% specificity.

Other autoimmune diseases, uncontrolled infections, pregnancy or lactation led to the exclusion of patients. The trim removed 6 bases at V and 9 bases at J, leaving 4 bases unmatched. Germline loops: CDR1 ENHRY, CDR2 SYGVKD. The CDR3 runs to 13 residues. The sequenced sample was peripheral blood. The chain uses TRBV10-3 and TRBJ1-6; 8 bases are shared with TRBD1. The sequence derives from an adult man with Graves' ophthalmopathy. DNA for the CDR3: TGTGCCATCAGGATGGACAGGGTTTCACCCCTCCACTTT. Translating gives CAIRMDRVSPLHF.